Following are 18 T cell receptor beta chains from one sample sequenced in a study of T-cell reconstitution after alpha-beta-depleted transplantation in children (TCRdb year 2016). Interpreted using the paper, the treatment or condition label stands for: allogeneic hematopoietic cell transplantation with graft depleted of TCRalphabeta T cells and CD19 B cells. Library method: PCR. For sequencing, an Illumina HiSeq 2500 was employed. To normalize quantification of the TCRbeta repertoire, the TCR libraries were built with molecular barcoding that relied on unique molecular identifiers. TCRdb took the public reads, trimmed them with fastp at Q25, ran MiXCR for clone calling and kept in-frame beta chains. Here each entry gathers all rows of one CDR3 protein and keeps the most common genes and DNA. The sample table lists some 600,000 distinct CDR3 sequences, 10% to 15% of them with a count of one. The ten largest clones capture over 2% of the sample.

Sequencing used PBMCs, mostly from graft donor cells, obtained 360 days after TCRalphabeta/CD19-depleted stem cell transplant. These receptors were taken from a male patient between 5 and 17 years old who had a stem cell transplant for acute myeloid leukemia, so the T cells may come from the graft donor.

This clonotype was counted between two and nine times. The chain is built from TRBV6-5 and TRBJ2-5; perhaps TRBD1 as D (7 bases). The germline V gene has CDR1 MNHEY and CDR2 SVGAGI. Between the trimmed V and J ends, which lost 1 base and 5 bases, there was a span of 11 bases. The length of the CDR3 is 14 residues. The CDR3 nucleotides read TGTGCCAGCAGTTACTTGGCAGGGGGGGAGACCCAGTACTTC. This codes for CASSYLAGGETQYF.

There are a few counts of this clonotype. The CDR3 nucleotides read TGTGCCATCAGGAGGGCAGGGGGTGGGGATGAGCAGTTCTTC. Its translation: CAIRRAGGGDEQFF. The chain combines TRBV10-3 with TRBJ2-1; the match to TRBD1 covers 7 bases. CDR1 is ENHRY and CDR2 is SYGVKD in the germline V gene. The ends lost 6 bases at V and 8 bases at J; junction bases unmatched: 10. The CDR3 contains 14 residues.

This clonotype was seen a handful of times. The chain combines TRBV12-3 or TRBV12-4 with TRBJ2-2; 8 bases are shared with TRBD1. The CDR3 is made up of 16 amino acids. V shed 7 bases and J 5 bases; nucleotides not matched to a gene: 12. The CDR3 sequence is CASTGQGVPSTGELFF. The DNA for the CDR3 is TGTGCCAGCACCGGACAGGGTGTCCCTTCTACCGGGGAGCTGTTTTTT.

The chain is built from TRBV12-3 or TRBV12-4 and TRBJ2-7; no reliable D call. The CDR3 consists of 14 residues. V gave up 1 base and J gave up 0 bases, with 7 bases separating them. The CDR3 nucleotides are TGTGCCAGCAGTTTAGGCAGTTACTCCTACGAGCAGTACTTC. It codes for CASSLGSYSYEQYF.

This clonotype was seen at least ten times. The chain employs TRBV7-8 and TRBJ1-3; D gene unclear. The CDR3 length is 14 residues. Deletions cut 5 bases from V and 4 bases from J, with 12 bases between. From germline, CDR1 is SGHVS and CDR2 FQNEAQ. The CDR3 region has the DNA TGTGCCAGCAGCCAAATGCGCGAAGGAAACACCATATATTTT. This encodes CASSQMREGNTIYF.

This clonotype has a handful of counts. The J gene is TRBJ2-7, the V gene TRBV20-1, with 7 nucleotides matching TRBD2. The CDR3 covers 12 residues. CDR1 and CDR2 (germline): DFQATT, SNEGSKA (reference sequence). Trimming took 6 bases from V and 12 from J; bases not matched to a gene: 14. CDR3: CSANPTGTTSYF. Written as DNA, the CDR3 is TGCAGTGCCAACCCAACCGGGACTACATCGTACTTC.

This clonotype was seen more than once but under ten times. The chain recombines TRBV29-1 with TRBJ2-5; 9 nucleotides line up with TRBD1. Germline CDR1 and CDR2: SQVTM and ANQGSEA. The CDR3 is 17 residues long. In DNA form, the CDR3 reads TGCAGTATCAGAGGGCCCCCGGGACAGGGCACCCTCGAGACCCAGTACTTC. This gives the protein CSIRGPPGQGTLETQYF.

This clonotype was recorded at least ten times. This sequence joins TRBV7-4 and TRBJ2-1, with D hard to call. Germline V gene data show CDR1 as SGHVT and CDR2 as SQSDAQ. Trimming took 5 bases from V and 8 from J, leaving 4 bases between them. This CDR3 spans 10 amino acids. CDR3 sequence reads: CASSIDEQFF. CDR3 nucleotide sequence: TGTGCCAGCAGCATAGATGAGCAGTTCTTC.

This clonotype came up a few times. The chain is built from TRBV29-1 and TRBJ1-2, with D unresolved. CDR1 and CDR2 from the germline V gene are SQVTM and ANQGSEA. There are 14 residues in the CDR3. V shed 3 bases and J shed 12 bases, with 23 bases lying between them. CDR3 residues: CSVDPKYPRRTDTF. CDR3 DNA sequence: TGCAGCGTTGATCCCAAATATCCTCGACGGACTGACACCTTC.

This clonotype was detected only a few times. The CDR3 here is CAISESRGSYNEQFF. In nucleotides, the CDR3 is TGTGCCATCAGTGAGTCCAGGGGGTCCTACAATGAGCAGTTCTTC. The chain combines TRBV10-3 with TRBJ2-1; 7 bases agree with TRBD1. Germline V CDR1 and CDR2: ENHRY, SYGVKD. After removal of 0 bases from V and 1 base from J, the junction contained 0 bases not matched to a gene. CDR3 length: 15 amino acids.

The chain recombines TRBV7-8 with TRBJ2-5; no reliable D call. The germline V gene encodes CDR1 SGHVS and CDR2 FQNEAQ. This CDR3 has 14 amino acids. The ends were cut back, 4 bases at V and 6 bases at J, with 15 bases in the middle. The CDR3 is CASSSLVLRKTQYF. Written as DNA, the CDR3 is TGTGCCAGCAGCTCGCTGGTACTTCGAAAGACCCAGTACTTC.

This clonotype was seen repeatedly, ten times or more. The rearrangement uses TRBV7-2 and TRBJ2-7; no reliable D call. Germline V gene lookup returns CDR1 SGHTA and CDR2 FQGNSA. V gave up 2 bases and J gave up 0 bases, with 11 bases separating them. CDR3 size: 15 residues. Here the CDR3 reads CASSLITAGSYEQYF. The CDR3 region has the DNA TGTGCCAGCAGCTTAATAACAGCCGGCTCCTACGAGCAGTACTTC.

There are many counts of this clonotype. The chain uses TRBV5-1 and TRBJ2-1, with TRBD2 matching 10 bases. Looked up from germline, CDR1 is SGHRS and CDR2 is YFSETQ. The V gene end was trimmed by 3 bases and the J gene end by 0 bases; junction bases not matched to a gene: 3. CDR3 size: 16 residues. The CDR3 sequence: CASSSRTSGSYNEQFF. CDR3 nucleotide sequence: TGCGCCAGCAGCTCCCGGACTAGCGGCTCCTACAATGAGCAGTTCTTC.

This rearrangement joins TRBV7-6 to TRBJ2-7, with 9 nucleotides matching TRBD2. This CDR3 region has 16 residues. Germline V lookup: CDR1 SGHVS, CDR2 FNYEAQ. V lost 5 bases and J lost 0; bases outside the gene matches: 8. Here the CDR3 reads CASSLRLAESSYEQYF. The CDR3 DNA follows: TGTGCCAGCAGCCTCCGACTAGCGGAAAGCTCCTACGAGCAGTACTTC.

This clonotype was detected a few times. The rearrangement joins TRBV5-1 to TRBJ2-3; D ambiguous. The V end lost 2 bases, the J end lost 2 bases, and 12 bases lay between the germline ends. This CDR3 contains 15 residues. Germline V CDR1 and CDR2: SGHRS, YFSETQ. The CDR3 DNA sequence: TGCGCCAGCAGCTTTTACGTAGGTGACACAGATACGCAGTATTTT. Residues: CASSFYVGDTDTQYF.

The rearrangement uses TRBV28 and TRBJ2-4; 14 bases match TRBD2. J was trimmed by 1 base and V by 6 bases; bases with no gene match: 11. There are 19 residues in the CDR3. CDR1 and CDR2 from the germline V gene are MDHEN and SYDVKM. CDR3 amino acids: CASSLGLAGEITAKNIQYF. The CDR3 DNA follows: TGTGCCAGCAGCCTGGGACTAGCGGGAGAGATTACGGCCAAAAACATTCAGTACTTC.

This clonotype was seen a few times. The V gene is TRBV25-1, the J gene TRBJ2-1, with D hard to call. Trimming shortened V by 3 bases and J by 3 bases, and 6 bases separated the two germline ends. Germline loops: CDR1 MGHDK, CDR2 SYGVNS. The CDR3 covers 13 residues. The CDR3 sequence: CASSDEDYNEQFF. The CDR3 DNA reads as TGTGCCAGCAGTGATGAGGACTACAATGAGCAGTTCTTC.

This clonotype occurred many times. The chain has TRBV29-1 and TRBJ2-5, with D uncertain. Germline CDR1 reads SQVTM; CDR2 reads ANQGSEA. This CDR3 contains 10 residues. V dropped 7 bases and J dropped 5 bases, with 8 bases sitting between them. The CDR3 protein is CSATRETQYF. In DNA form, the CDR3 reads TGCAGCGCTACGCGGGAGACCCAGTACTTC.